The rows below give T cell receptor beta chains drawn from one sample of a study of CD8+CD57+ T cells in acquired aplastic anemia. TCRdb reprocessed the reads with MiXCR, giving one entry per CDR3 protein. Of approximately 190,000 distinct CDR3 sequences listed, 48% were seen once; the top ten hold 8.5% to 10%. Source material: sorted CD4+, CD8+, or CD8+CD57+ T cells (not recorded which) from PBMCs. The receptors were gathered from a human donor with aplastic anemia. CDR3s include the opening cysteine and the closing phenylalanine or tryptophan. D genes are given only for firm matches. Rows give clone size only sometimes, using once, few, many, or a class for an expanded clone.

size: NA; V: TRBV2; J: TRBJ2-3; D: TRBD2; CDR3: CASKTGGGAADTQYF; DNA: TGTGCCAGCAAGACTGGCGGGGGGGCGGCAGATACGCAGTATTTT
size: NA; V: TRBV9; J: TRBJ1-3; D: NA; CDR3: CASSASGAGNTIYF; DNA: TGTGCCAGCAGCGCATCAGGCGCTGGAAACACCATATATTTT
size: NA; V: TRBV10-3; J: TRBJ2-3; D: TRBD2; CDR3: CAIRTSGGDTQYF; DNA: TGTGCCATCAGAACTAGCGGGGGGGATACGCAGTATTTT
size: NA; V: TRBV5-6; J: TRBJ1-2; D: TRBD1; CDR3: CASSSLGTVYGYTF; DNA: TGTGCCAGCAGCTCCCTGGGGACAGTCTATGGCTACACCTTC
size: few; V: TRBV19; J: TRBJ1-5; D: NA; CDR3: CASSPLLGNQPQHF; DNA: TGTGCCAGTAGCCCTCTACTAGGGAATCAGCCCCAGCATTTT
size: few; V: TRBV20-1; J: TRBJ2-2; D: TRBD2; CDR3: CSARAGTSPAGELFF; DNA: TGCAGTGCTAGGGCCGGGACTAGCCCCGCCGGGGAGCTGTTTTTT
size: NA; V: TRBV30; J: TRBJ1-1; D: NA; CDR3: CAWTPGLRTGTEAFF; DNA: TGTGCCTGGACTCCGGGGCTGAGGACGGGGACTGAAGCTTTCTTT
size: NA; V: TRBV5-1; J: TRBJ2-7; D: TRBD2; CDR3: CASSLQSSGSGEQYF; DNA: TGCGCCAGCAGCTTGCAATCTAGCGGGAGCGGGGAGCAGTACTTC
size: many; V: TRBV5-4; J: TRBJ1-1; D: TRBD1; CDR3: CASSFERTGLSNTEAFF; DNA: TGTGCCAGCAGCTTCGAACGGACAGGGCTTTCGAACACTGAAGCTTTCTTT
size: many; V: TRBV9; J: TRBJ2-1; D: TRBD2; CDR3: CASSPQGAGGNEQFF; DNA: TGTGCCAGCAGCCCTCAAGGGGCGGGAGGTAATGAGCAGTTCTTC
size: NA; V: TRBV9; J: TRBJ2-4; D: NA; CDR3: CASSEWGEANIQYF; DNA: TGTGCCAGCAGCGAGTGGGGGGAGGCAAACATTCAGTACTTC
size: NA; V: TRBV2; J: TRBJ2-5; D: NA; CDR3: CASRTLQLYF; DNA: TGTGCCAGCAGGACCCTACAGCTGTACTTC
size: NA; V: TRBV15; J: TRBJ2-2; D: TRBD1; CDR3: CATSRATGVSSGELFF; DNA: TGTGCCACCAGCAGAGCGACAGGGGTATCGTCCGGGGAGCTGTTTTTT
size: NA; V: TRBV29-1; J: TRBJ1-5; D: NA; CDR3: CSVASGNNQPQHF; DNA: TGCAGCGTTGCGTCGGGTAACAATCAGCCCCAGCATTTT
size: NA; V: TRBV24-1; J: TRBJ1-6; D: NA; CDR3: CATSAFPDTTGSSPLHF; DNA: TGTGCCACCAGTGCCTTCCCAGATACGACGGGAAGTTCACCCCTCCACTTT
size: many; V: TRBV2; J: TRBJ1-5; D: NA; CDR3: CASSPSGRGLPQHF; DNA: TGTGCCAGCAGCCCCAGTGGCAGAGGCCTACCCCAGCATTTT
size: many; V: TRBV7-8; J: TRBJ2-7; D: TRBD2; CDR3: CASSSPTSGSRDEQYF; DNA: TGTGCCAGCAGCTCTCCGACTAGCGGGAGTCGGGACGAGCAGTACTTC
size: many; V: TRBV10-3; J: TRBJ1-2; D: TRBD1; CDR3: CAISEGAGGNLGYTF; DNA: TGTGCCATCAGTGAGGGGGCAGGGGGCAATCTTGGCTACACCTTC
size: many; V: TRBV2; J: TRBJ2-3; D: NA; CDR3: CASRESHGTDTQYF; DNA: TGTGCCAGCAGGGAGAGTCACGGCACAGATACGCAGTATTTT
size: many; V: TRBV7-2; J: TRBJ1-5; D: NA; CDR3: CASSAPGFAQPQHF; DNA: TGTGCCAGCAGCGCCCCGGGGTTTGCTCAGCCCCAGCATTTT
size: once; V: TRBV2; J: TRBJ1-2; D: NA; CDR3: CASSDLGVNYGYTF; DNA: TGTGCCAGCAGTGATCTGGGGGTGAATTATGGCTACACCTTC
size: many; V: TRBV4-3; J: TRBJ1-2; D: NA; CDR3: CASSQDSLARYGYTF; DNA: TGCGCCAGCAGCCAAGATTCACTTGCACGCTATGGCTACACCTTC
size: many; V: TRBV20-1; J: TRBJ1-2; D: NA; CDR3: CSASRQSNYGYTF; DNA: TGCAGTGCTAGCCGACAGTCTAACTATGGCTACACCTTC
size: NA; V: TRBV2; J: TRBJ1-1; D: NA; CDR3: CARDGVNTEAFF; DNA: TGTGCCAGGGACGGTGTGAACACTGAAGCTTTCTTT
size: NA; V: TRBV2; J: TRBJ2-1; D: TRBD1; CDR3: CASGKGALGSYNEQFF; DNA: TGTGCCAGCGGAAAGGGGGCCTTGGGGAGCTACAATGAGCAGTTCTTC
size: many; V: TRBV5-5; J: TRBJ1-5; D: NA; CDR3: CASSLVRAANQPQHF; DNA: TGTGCCAGCAGCTTGGTGAGGGCAGCCAATCAGCCCCAGCATTTT
size: NA; V: TRBV6-1; J: TRBJ1-2; D: NA; CDR3: CASSRGETGGYTF; DNA: TGTGCCAGCAGTCGAGGGGAAACGGGTGGCTACACCTTC
size: many; V: TRBV7-3; J: TRBJ2-1; D: NA; CDR3: CASSLTQARLSYNEQFF; DNA: TGTGCCAGCAGCTTAACGCAGGCCAGGCTCTCCTACAATGAGCAGTTCTTC
size: NA; V: TRBV9; J: TRBJ1-6; D: TRBD1; CDR3: CASSVRTGQNSPLHF; DNA: TGTGCCAGCAGCGTGCGGACAGGGCAGAATTCACCCCTCCACTTT
size: NA; V: TRBV7-8; J: TRBJ2-7; D: TRBD1; CDR3: CASSFGQGIPYGQYF; DNA: TGTGCCAGCAGCTTCGGACAGGGGATTCCCTACGGGCAGTACTTC
size: few; V: TRBV7-9; J: TRBJ2-2; D: NA; CDR3: CASSLNGELFF; DNA: TGTGCCAGCAGCCTCAACGGGGAGCTGTTTTTT